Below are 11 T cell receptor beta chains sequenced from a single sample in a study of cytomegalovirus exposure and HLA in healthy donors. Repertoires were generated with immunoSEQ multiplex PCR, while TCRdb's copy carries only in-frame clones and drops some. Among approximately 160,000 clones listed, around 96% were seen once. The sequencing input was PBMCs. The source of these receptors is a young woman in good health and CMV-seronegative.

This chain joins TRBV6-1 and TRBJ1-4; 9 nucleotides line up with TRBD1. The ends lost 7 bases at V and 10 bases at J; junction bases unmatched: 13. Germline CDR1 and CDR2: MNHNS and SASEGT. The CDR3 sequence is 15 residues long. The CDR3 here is CASTIFRDREGKLFF. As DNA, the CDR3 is TGTGCCAGCACCATATTCCGGGACAGGGAAGGAAAACTGTTTTTT.

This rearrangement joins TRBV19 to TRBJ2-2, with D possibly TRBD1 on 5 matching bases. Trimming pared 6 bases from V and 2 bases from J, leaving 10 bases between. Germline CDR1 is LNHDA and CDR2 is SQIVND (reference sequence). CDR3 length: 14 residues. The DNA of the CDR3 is TGTGCCAGTAGACAGGAGACCAACACCGGGGAGCTGTTTTTT. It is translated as CASRQETNTGELFF.

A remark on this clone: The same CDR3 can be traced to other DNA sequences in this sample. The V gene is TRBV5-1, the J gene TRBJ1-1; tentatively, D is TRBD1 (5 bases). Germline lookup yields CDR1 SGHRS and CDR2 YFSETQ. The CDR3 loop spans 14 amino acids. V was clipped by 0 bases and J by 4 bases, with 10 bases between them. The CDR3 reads CASSLDGGGTEAFF. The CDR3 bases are TGCGCCAGCAGCTTGGACGGGGGAGGCACTGAAGCTTTCTTT. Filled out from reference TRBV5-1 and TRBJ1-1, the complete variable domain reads KAGVTQTPRYLIKTRGQQVTLSCSPISGHRSVSWYQQTPGQGLQFLFEYFSETQRNKGNFPGRFSGRQFSNSRSEMNVSTLELGDSALYLCASSLDGGGTEAFFGQGTRLTVV.

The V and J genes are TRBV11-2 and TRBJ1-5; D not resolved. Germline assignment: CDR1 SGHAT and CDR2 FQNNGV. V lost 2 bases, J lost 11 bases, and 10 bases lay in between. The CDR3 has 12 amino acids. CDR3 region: CASSLRRVAQHF. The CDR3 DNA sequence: TGTGCCAGCAGCTTAAGGAGGGTGGCCCAGCATTTT.

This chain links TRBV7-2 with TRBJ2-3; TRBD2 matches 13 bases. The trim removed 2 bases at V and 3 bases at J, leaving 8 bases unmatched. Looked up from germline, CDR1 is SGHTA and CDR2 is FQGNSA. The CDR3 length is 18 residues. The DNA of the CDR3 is TGTGCCAGCAGCTTATTGTGGGGGGGACTAGCGGGGACAGATACGCAGTATTTT. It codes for CASSLLWGGLAGTDTQYF.

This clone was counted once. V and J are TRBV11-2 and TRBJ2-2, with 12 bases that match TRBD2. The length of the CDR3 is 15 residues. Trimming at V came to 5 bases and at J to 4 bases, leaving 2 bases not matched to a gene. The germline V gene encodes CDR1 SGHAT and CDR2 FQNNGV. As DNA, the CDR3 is TGTGCCAGCAGCCGACTAGCGGGGGCCACCGGGGAGCTGTTTTTT. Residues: CASSRLAGATGELFF.

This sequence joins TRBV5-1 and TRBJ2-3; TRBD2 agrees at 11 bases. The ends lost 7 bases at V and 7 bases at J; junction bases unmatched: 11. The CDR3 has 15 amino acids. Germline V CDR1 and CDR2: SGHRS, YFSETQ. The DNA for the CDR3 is TGCGCCAGCGCCGGGACTAGCGGACCCACGAATACGCAGTATTTT. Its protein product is CASAGTSGPTNTQYF.

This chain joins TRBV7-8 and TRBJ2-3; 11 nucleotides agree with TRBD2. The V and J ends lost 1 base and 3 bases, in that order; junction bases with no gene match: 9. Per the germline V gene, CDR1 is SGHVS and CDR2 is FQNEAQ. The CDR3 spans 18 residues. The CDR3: CASSLVGTSGSATDTQYF. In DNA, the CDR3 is TGTGCCAGCAGCTTAGTTGGGACTAGCGGATCAGCAACAGATACGCAGTATTTT.

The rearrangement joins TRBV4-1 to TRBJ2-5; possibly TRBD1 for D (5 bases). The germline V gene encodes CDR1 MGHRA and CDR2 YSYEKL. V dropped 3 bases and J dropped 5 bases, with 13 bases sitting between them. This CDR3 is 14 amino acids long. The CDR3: CASSQWTHQETQYF. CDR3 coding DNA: TGCGCCAGCAGCCAGTGGACACATCAGGAGACCCAGTACTTC.

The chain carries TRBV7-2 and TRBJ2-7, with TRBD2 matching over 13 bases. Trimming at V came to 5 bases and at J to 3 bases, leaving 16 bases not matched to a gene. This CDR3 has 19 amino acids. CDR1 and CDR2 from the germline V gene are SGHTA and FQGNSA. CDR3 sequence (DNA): TGTGCCAGCAGCCCCGGACTCGGACTAGCGGGGGCGATCTACTACGAGCAGTACTTC. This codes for CASSPGLGLAGAIYYEQYF.

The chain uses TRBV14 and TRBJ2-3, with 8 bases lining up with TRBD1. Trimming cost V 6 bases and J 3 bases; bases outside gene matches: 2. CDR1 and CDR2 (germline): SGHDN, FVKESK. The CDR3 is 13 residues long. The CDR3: CASRWTGTDTQYF. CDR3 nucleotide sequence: TGTGCCAGCAGGTGGACAGGGACAGATACGCAGTATTTT.